This T cell receptor (beta chain) was identified during a study of T cells in Graves' hyperthyroidism and ophthalmopathy. Study-level results: With a median lead of around 6.7 months before onset, the model predicted ophthalmopathy. Blood also showed most of the thyroid clonotypes that were expanded above 0.001.

Lactation, pregnancy, other autoimmune disease or uncontrolled infection led to exclusion of patients. Thyroid ultrasound, orbital computed tomography, clinical symptoms, and serum thyroxine and TRAb underpinned diagnoses. RNA transcripts were the template for amplifying TCR beta CDR3 regions. RT-PCR in the first round (using the HTBI primer set) targeted the TCR CDR3. MiXCR, run by TCRdb on the multiplex PCR reads, gives a single entry per CDR3 protein. The table shows about 710,000 distinct CDR3 sequences, with about a sixth occurring only once. Germline V gene data show CDR1 as SGHKS and CDR2 as YYEKEE (reference sequence). This CDR3 has 15 amino acids. The V gene lost 0 bases and the J gene lost 6 bases, with 16 bases spanning the gap. Concerning this clonotype: Its antigen is undetermined.

V usage is TRBV5-5 and J usage is TRBJ2-7; D not certain. The receptor was isolated from a man between 18 and 29 years old with Graves' hyperthyroidism. Sequencing was done on a sample of blood. Here the CDR3 reads CASSLAGLVPPEQYF. CDR3 in DNA: TGTGCCAGCAGCTTGGCCGGTCTAGTCCCCCCCGAGCAGTACTTC.